The T cell receptor (beta chain) described here comes from a study of blood T cell repertoires in COVID-19. The authors' processing: Amplifying reference gene primers gave estimates of nucleated cell counts. Produced via immunoSEQ multiplex PCR; TCRdb's table is partial and in-frame only. V and J calls and clone size are those listed in that table; D and trimming were worked out from the DNA. Of under 550,000 clones detected, 70% to 90% appear once; the ten largest clones hold roughly 0.84%. The Seattle patients, enrolled during active infection, were followed longitudinally. Trimming left V 1 base short and J 2 bases short, with 12 bases between. Looked up from germline, CDR1 is LNHNV and CDR2 is YYDKDF (reference sequence). The CDR3 extends over 15 amino acids.

The sequenced sample was peripheral blood. This clonotype was obtained from a man aged 18-30 years with COVID-19, enrolled during active disease. The gene calls are TRBV15 and TRBJ2-7; no firm D call. The CDR3 DNA reads TGTGCCACCAGCAGAGGTAGCACGCCTCCCTACGAGCAGTACTTC. Protein: CATSRGSTPPYEQYF.